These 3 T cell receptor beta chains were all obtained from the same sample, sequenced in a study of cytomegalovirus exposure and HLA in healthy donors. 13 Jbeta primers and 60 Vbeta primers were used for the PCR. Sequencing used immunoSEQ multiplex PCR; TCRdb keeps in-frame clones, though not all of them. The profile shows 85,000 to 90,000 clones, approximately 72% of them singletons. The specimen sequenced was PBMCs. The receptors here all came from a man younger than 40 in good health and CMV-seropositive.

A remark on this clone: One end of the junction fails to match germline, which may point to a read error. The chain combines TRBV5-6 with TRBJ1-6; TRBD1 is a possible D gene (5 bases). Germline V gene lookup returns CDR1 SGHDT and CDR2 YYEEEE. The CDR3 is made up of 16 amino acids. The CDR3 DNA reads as TGTGCCAGCATCCTCAGCAGGGCGGGATATGGTTCACTCCTCCACTTT. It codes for CASILSRAGYGSLLHF.

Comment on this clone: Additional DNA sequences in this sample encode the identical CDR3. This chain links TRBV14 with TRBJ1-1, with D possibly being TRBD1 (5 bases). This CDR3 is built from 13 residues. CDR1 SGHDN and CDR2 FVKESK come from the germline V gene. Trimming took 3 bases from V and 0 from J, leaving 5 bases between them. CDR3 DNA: TGTGCCAGCAGCCAGACAGTGAACACTGAAGCTTTCTTT. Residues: CASSQTVNTEAFF.

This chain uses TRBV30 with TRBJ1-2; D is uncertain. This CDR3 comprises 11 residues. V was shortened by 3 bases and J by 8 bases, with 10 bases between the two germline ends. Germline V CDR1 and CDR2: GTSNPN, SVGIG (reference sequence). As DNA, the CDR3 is TGTGCCTGGAGGGAGGTTGGCGGCTACACCTTC. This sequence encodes CAWREVGGYTF.